This T cell receptor beta chain was profiled in a study of shared clonotypes between healthy human individuals. Background on the study: Used for every donor were three CD4 naive, three CD4 memory, two CD8 naive and one CD8 memory plate. Study results and caveats: Between a few donors, naive CD4 clonotypes were shared at a level of around 4.8%.

CD8 memory cells included CD45RO+ cells plus CCR7-negative CD45RA+ TemRA cells. Notes on this clone: Its target is unknown.

Germline V gives CDR1 SGDLS, CDR2 YYNGEE. V lost 3 bases to trimming and J lost 4 bases; unmatched junction nucleotides: 3. The CDR3 is made up of 15 amino acids. Once extracted for a subset, genomic DNA was divided evenly among several immunoSEQ plates. Method: immunoSEQ multiplex PCR; TCRdb's copy keeps in-frame clones and lacks some. The sample lists about 690,000 clones, around 90% occurring once. The clonotype comes from a man younger than 30 in good health. Some clones in this sample may be carry-over from other donors' samples. The V call is TRBV9, the J call TRBJ2-5; 13 nucleotides align to TRBD2. Specimen: memory CD8+ T cells from PBMCs. Subset indicated: CD45RO+ cells pooled with CCR7-negative TemRA cells. CDR3 nucleotides: TGTGCCAGCAGCGCGACTAGCGGGAGGAGAGAGACCCAGTACTTC. This translates into CASSATSGRRETQYF. Filled out from reference TRBV9 and TRBJ2-5, the complete variable domain reads DSGVTQTPKHLITATGQRVTLRCSPRSGDLSVYWYQQSLDQGLQFLIQYYNGEERAKGNILERFSAQQFPDLHSELNLSSLELGDSALYFCASSATSGRRETQYFGPGTRLLVL.